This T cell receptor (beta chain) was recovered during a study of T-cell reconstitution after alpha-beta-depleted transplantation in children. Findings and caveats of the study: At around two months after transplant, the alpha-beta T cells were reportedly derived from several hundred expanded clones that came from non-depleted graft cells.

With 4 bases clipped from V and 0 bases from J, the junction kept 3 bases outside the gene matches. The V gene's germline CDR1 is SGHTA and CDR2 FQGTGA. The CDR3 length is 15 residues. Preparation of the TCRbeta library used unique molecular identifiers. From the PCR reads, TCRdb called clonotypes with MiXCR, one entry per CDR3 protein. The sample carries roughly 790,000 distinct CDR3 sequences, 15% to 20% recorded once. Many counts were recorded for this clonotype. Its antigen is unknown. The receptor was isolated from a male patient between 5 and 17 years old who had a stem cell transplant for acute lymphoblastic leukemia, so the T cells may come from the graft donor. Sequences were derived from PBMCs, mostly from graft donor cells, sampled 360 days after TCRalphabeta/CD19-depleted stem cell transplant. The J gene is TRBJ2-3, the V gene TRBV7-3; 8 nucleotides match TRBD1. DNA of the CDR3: TGTGCCAGCAGCTCTGGACAGGGAAGCACAGATACGCAGTATTTT. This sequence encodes CASSSGQGSTDTQYF.